The 4 T cell receptor beta chains in this list originate from one sample, sequenced in a study of shared clonotypes between healthy human individuals. Only in-frame clones appear in the TCRdb table, and some are missing; sequencing was by immunoSEQ multiplex PCR. The data contain fewer than 1.4 million clones, around 78% of them singletons. What was sequenced was memory CD4+ T cells from PBMCs. Subset meaning: CD45RA-negative fraction. Source of these receptors: a man between 18 and 35 years old in good health. Some clones in this sample may be carry-over from other donors' samples.

This clone occurred once. The chain employs TRBV12-5 and TRBJ1-2; 9 nucleotides agree with TRBD1. CDR3 size: 18 residues. V trimming: 6 bases; J trimming: 0 bases; junction bases outside the gene matches: 14. Looked up from germline, CDR1 is LGHNT and CDR2 is FRNRAP. This CDR3 reads CASGKKPGQGNPNYGYTF. The CDR3 nucleotides are TGTGCTAGTGGAAAGAAGCCGGGACAGGGTAATCCTAACTATGGCTACACCTTC. Using reference TRBV12-5 and TRBJ1-2 for the parts outside the CDR3, the full variable domain is DARVTQTPRHKVTEMGQEVTMRCQPILGHNTVFWYRQTMMQGLELLAYFRNRAPLDDSGMPKDRFSAEMPDATLATLKIQPSEPRDSAVYFCASGKKPGQGNPNYGYTFGSGTRLTVV.

The chain carries TRBV11-1 and TRBJ1-1, with D tentatively TRBD1 (5 bases). V was clipped by 5 bases and J by 4 bases, with 20 bases between them. CDR3 length equals 16 residues. Germline V gene sequence: CDR1 SGHAT, CDR2 FQDESV (reference sequence). This CDR3 is CASSSRGTTLGTEAFF. DNA of the CDR3: TGTGCCAGCAGCAGCCGCGGGACGACCCTAGGCACTGAAGCTTTCTTT.

A note on this clone: No DNA is shown, since the ends of the CDR3 on it are uncertain; the CDR3 is the one TCRdb lists. V and J are TRBV7-9 and TRBJ2-6; no check of the table's D call, TRBD2, against the DNA was made. Ends included, the CDR3 has 15 residues. Germline V gene lookup returns CDR1 SEHNR and CDR2 FQNEAQ (reference sequence). CDR3: CASSSSGAGANVLTF.

The chain is built from TRBV6-1 and TRBJ1-2; 10 bases are shared with TRBD1. Germline CDR1 is MNHNS and CDR2 is SASEGT. V lost 6 bases and J lost 5; bases outside the gene matches: 6. This CDR3 contains 14 residues. CDR3: CASRPGQGRYGYTF. In DNA, the CDR3 is TGTGCCAGCAGGCCGGGACAGGGGAGGTATGGCTACACCTTC.